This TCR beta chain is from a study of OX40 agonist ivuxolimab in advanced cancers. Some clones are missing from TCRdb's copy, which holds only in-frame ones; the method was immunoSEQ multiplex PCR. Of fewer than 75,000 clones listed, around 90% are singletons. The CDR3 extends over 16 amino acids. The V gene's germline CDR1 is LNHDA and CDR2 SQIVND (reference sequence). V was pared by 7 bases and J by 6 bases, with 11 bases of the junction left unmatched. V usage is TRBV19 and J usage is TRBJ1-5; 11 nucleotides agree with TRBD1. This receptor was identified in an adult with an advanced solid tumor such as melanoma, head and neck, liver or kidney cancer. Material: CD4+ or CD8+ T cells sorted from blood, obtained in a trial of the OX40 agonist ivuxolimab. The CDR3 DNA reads TGTGCCAGTACGAGGACAGGGGGCCAAGGTGGTCAGCCCCAGCATTTT. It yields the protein CASTRTGGQGGQPQHF.